These T cell receptor beta chains were read from a single sample in a study of cytomegalovirus exposure and HLA in healthy donors. The data were produced by immunoSEQ multiplex PCR, yet TCRdb's version contains in-frame clones alone and is incomplete. The table shows nearly 200,000 clones, with approximately 78% occurring only once. Material: PBMCs. These receptors originate from a woman aged 45-65 years in good health and CMV-seropositive. CDR3s include the opening cysteine and the closing phenylalanine or tryptophan. A D gene is named only where the DNA matches it firmly. Rows may omit the clone size; those that give it use once, few, many or a size class.

>TRBV10-2|TRBJ1-1|NA|NA
CASSDTGLTEAFF
TGCGCCAGCAGTGATACAGGGCTCACTGAAGCTTTCTTT
>TRBV10-3|TRBJ1-2|NA|TRBD1
CAILGQGNYGYTF
TGTGCCATCCTAGGACAGGGGAACTATGGCTACACCTTC
>TRBV6-5|TRBJ2-7|NA|TRBD1
CASRRQGGPYEQYF
TGTGCCAGCAGACGACAGGGTGGCCCCTACGAGCAGTACTTC
>TRBV19|TRBJ2-3|NA|NA
CASSPHRSTDTQYF
TGTGCCAGTAGTCCCCACAGGTCGACAGATACGCAGTATTTT
>TRBV6-5|TRBJ2-7|NA|NA
CASRRDRYSEQYF
TGTGCCAGCAGGCGGGACAGATACTCCGAGCAGTACTTC
>TRBV5-5|TRBJ2-7|once|NA
CASSTHQQSAEQYF
TGTGCCAGCAGCACCCACCAGCAGTCAGCGGAGCAGTACTTC
>TRBV28|TRBJ2-5|once|TRBD1
CASSLGTGLEEETQYF
TGTGCCAGCAGTTTAGGGACAGGCCTGGAGGAAGAGACCCAGTACTTC
>TRBV4-1|TRBJ2-3|NA|NA
CASSQNLLTDTQYF
TGCGCCAGCAGCCAAAACCTACTCACAGATACGCAGTATTTT
>TRBV9|TRBJ2-3|once|NA
CASSVVGGLSDTQYF
TGTGCCAGCAGCGTAGTGGGGGGGCTGTCAGATACGCAGTATTTT
>TRBV6-1|TRBJ1-2|NA|NA
CASSGNYGYTF
TGTGCCAGCAGTGGCAACTACGGCTACACCTTC
>TRBV19|TRBJ1-1|NA|NA
CASAGPEAFF
TGTGCCAGCGCGGGTCCTGAAGCTTTCTTT
>TRBV10-2|TRBJ2-5|once|TRBD2
CASSMQRGLQETQYF
TGCGCCAGCAGTATGCAGCGGGGGCTCCAAGAGACCCAGTACTTC
>TRBV18|TRBJ2-5|NA|NA
CASSPRQEETQYF
TGTGCCAGCTCACCACGACAGGAAGAGACCCAGTACTTC
>TRBV5-4|TRBJ2-4|NA|TRBD1
CASSKQGEGDIQYF
TGTGCCAGCAGTAAGCAGGGGGAAGGGGACATTCAGTACTTC
>TRBV6-5|TRBJ1-2|NA|NA
CASKEGGSFYGYTF
TGTGCCAGCAAAGAAGGAGGGTCATTCTATGGCTACACCTTC
>TRBV6-5|TRBJ1-1|NA|NA
CASLPTGGGTEAFF
TGTGCCAGCCTCCCGACCGGGGGGGGCACTGAAGCTTTCTTT
>TRBV5-6|TRBJ1-4|NA|NA
CASSLLQGRGEKLFF
TGTGCCAGCAGCTTGTTGCAGGGAAGGGGTGAAAAACTGTTTTTT
>TRBV5-4|TRBJ2-6|NA|TRBD1
CASSLRDRTDSGANGLTF
TGTGCCAGCAGCTTGAGGGACAGGACGGATTCTGGGGCCAACGGCCTGACTTTC
>TRBV15|TRBJ2-5|NA|TRBD2
CATSRGGGSNAQETQYF
TGTGCCACCAGCAGAGGTGGCGGGAGTAACGCTCAAGAGACCCAGTACTTC
>TRBV5-4|TRBJ1-4|NA|NA
CASSPTGLANEKLFF
TGTGCCAGCAGCCCAACAGGGCTCGCTAATGAAAAACTGTTTTTT
>TRBV4-1|TRBJ2-7|NA|TRBD1
CASSQLLGQGAREQYF
TGCGCCAGCAGCCAGTTGTTAGGACAGGGGGCTCGGGAGCAGTACTTC
>TRBV5-6|TRBJ1-2|NA|NA
CASSLDGGRYGYTF
TGTGCCAGCAGCTTGGACGGGGGGCGCTATGGCTACACCTTC
>TRBV20-1|TRBJ2-1|NA|NA
CSAREGHEQFF
TGCAGTGCTAGAGAGGGGCATGAGCAGTTCTTC
>TRBV5-4|TRBJ2-1|NA|NA
CASSLGRKDYNEQFF
TGTGCCAGCAGCTTGGGGAGAAAGGACTACAATGAGCAGTTCTTC
>TRBV28|TRBJ2-7|NA|NA
CASSLPLEVSYEQYF
TGTGCCAGCAGTTTACCGCTGGAGGTATCCTACGAGCAGTACTTC
>TRBV5-5|TRBJ2-1|few|TRBD2
CASSFFRTSGGAYNEQFF
TGTGCCAGCAGCTTTTTCCGAACTAGCGGAGGGGCCTACAATGAGCAGTTCTTC
>TRBV7-2|TRBJ2-7|few|TRBD2
CASSLARAGGHEQYF
TGTGCCAGCAGCTTAGCTCGAGCGGGGGGGCACGAGCAGTACTTC
>TRBV28|TRBJ1-5|NA|NA
CASSFDRRAGYQPQHF
TGTGCCAGCAGTTTCGACAGGCGGGCAGGTTATCAGCCCCAGCATTTT
>TRBV5-1|TRBJ2-7|NA|TRBD2
CASSSGTSDYEQYF
TGCGCCAGCAGCTCCGGGACTAGCGACTACGAGCAGTACTTC
>TRBV5-1|TRBJ2-7|NA|TRBD1
CASSSQGYEQYF
TGCGCCAGCAGCTCACAGGGGTATGAGCAGTACTTC
>TRBV6-1|TRBJ2-5|NA|NA
CASSEHYQQETQYF
TGTGCCAGCAGTGAGCACTATCAACAAGAGACCCAGTACTTC
>TRBV5-4|TRBJ2-2|few|TRBD1
CASSLGQGNTGELFF
TGTGCCAGCAGCTTAGGACAGGGGAACACCGGGGAGCTGTTTTTT
>TRBV28|TRBJ2-5|few|TRBD1
CASSSGQTQETQYF
TGTGCCAGCAGCTCGGGACAGACCCAAGAGACCCAGTACTTC
>TRBV7-3|TRBJ1-1|NA|NA
CASSTRRDTEAFF
TGTGCCAGCAGCACCCGGAGGGACACTGAAGCTTTCTTT
>TRBV2|TRBJ1-2|NA|TRBD1
CASSEPTGGYGYTF
TGTGCCAGCAGTGAACCCACAGGGGGCTATGGCTACACCTTC
>TRBV15|TRBJ2-7|NA|TRBD2
CATSGGRERERYEQYF
TGTGCCACCAGCGGGGGGCGGGAGCGGGAGCGTTACGAGCAGTACTTC
>TRBV5-4|TRBJ2-1|NA|TRBD1
CASSSPGQGYNEQFF
TGTGCCAGCAGCTCGCCGGGACAGGGATACAATGAGCAGTTCTTC
>TRBV7-2|TRBJ2-3|NA|NA
CASSSDIYTDTQYF
TGTGCCAGCAGCTCAGACATCTACACAGATACGCAGTATTTT
>TRBV5-6|TRBJ2-2|NA|TRBD1
CASSWGWDRANTGELFF
TGTGCCAGCAGTTGGGGGTGGGACAGGGCGAACACCGGGGAGCTGTTTTTT
>TRBV7-9|TRBJ2-3|NA|TRBD2
CASSSTRTSTQYF
TGTGCCAGCAGCTCCACGCGGACTAGTACGCAGTATTTT
>TRBV4-2|TRBJ1-1|NA|NA
CASSQVEEAGRVYTEAFF
TGTGCCAGCAGCCAAGTGGAAGAGGCAGGGCGAGTTTACACTGAAGCTTTCTTT
>TRBV5-6|TRBJ2-1|NA|TRBD2
CASSLAGSGVSYNEQFF
TGTGCCAGCAGCTTGGCCGGGAGCGGGGTCTCCTACAATGAGCAGTTCTTC
>TRBV4-1|TRBJ2-6|NA|TRBD1
CASSQDTPGQGAPGANVLTF
TGCGCCAGCAGCCAAGATACCCCGGGACAGGGGGCGCCTGGGGCCAACGTCCTGACTTTC
>TRBV6-6|TRBJ2-5|NA|TRBD2
CASSLLAGQQETQYF
TGTGCCAGCAGCCTACTAGCGGGGCAGCAAGAGACCCAGTACTTC
>TRBV11-2|TRBJ2-7|NA|TRBD2
CATDAGTSGREQYF
TGTGCCACCGACGCCGGGACTAGCGGGAGAGAGCAGTACTTC
>TRBV20-1|TRBJ2-3|once|NA
CSAINTDTQYF
TGCAGTGCTATTAACACAGATACGCAGTATTTT